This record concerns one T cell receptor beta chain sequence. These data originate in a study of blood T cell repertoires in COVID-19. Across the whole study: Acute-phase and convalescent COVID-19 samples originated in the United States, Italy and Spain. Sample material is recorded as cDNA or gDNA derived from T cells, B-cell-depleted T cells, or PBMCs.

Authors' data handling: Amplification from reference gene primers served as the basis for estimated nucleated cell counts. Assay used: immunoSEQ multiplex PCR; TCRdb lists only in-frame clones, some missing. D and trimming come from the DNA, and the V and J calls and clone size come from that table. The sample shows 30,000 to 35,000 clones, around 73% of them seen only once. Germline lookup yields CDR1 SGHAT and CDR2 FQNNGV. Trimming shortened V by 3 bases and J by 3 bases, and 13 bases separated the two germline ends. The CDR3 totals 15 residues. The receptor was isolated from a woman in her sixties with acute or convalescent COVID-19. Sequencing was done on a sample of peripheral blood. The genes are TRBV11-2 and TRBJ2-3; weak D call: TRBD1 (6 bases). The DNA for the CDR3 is TGTGCCAGCAGCTTTTACAGGGACGGAACAGATACGCAGTATTTT. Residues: CASSFYRDGTDTQYF.